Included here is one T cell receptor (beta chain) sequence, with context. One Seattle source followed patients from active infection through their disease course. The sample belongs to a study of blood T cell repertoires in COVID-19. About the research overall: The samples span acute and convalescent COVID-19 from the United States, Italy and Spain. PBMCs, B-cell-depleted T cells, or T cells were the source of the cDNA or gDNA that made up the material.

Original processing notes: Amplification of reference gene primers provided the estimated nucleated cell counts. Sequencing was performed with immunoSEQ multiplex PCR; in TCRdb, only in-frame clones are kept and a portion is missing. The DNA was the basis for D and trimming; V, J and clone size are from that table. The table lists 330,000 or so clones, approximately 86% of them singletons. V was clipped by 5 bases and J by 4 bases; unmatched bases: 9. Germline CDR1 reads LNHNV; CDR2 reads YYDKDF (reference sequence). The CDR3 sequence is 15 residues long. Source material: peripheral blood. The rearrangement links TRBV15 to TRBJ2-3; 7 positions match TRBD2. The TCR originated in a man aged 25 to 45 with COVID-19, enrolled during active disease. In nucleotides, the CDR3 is TGTGCCACCAGCGGGGGAGGCGGGAGTGCAGATACGCAGTATTTT. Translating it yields CATSGGGGSADTQYF.